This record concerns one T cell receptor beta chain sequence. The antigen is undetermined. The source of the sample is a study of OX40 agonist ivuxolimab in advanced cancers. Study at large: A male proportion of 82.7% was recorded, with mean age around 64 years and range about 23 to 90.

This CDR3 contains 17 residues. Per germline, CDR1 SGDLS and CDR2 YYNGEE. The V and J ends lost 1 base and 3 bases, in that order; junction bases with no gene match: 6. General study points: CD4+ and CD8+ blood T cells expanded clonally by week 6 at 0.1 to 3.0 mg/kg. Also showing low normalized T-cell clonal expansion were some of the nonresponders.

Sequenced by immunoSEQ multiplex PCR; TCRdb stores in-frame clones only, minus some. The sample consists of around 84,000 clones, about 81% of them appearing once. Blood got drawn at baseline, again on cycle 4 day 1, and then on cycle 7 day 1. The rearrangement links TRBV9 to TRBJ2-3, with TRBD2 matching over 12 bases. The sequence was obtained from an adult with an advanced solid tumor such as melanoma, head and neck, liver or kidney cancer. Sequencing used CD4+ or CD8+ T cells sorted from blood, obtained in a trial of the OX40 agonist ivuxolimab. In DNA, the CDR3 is TGTGCCAGCAGCGTATTTGCTCTAGCGGGGGGGACAGATACGCAGTATTTT. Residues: CASSVFALAGGTDTQYF.